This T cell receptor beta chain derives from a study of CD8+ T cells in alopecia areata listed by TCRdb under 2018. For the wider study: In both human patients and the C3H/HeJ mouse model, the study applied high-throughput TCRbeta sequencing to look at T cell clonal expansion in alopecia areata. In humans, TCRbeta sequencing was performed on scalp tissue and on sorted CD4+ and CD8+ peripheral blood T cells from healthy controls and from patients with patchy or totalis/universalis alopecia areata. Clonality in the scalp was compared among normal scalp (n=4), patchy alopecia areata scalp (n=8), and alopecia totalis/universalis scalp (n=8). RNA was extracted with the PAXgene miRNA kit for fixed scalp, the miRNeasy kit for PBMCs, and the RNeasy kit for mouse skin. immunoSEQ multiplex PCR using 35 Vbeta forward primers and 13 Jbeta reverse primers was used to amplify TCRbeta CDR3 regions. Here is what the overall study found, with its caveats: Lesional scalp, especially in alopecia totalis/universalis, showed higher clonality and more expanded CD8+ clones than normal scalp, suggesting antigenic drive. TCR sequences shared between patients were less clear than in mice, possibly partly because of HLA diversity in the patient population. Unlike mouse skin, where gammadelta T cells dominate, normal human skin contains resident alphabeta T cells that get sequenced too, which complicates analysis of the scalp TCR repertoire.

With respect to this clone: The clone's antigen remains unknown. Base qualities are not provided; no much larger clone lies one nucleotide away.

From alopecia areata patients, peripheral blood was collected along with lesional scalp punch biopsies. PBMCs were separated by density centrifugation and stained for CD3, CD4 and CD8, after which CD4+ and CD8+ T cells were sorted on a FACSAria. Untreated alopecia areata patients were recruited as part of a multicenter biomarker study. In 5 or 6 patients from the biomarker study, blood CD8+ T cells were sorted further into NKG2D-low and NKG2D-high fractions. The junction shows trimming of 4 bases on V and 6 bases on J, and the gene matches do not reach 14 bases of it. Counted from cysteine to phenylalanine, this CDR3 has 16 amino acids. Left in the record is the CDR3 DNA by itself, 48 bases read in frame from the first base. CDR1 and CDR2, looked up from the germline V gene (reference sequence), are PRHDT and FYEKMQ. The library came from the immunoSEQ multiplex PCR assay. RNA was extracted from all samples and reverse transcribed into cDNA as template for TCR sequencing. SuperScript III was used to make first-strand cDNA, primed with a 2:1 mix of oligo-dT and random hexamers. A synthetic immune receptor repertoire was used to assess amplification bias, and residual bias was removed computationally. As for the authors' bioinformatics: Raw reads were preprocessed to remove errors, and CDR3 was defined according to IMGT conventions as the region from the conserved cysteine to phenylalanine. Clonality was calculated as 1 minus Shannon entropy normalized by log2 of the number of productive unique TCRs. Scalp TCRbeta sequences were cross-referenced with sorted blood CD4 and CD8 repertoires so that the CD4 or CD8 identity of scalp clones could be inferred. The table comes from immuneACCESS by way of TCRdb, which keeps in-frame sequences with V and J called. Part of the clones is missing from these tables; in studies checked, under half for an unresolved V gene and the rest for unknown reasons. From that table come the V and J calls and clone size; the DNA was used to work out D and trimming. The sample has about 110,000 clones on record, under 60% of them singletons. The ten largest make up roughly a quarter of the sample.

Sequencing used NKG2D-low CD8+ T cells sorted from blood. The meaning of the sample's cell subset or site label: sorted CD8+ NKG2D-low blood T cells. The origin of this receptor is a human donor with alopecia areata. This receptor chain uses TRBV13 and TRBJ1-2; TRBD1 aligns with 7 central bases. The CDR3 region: CASSSGQEPESNGYTF. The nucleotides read TGTGCCAGCAGCTCAGGACAGGAACCCGAAAGCAATGGCTACACCTTC.